The clone carrying this T cell receptor (beta chain) came up once. The entry originates in a study of T cells in Graves' hyperthyroidism and ophthalmopathy. Researchers amplified the TCR beta CDR3 regions from RNA transcripts. First-round RT-PCR targeting the TCR CDR3 was performed with the HTBI primer set. TCRdb called the multiplex PCR reads again in MiXCR, with one record for every CDR3 protein. The sample holds about 99,000 distinct CDR3 sequences, roughly 44% seen once. The germline V gene has CDR1 DFQATT and CDR2 SNEGSKA (reference sequence). Trimming took 3 bases from V and 0 from J; bases not matched to a gene: 2. This CDR3 has 15 residues.

The rearrangement uses TRBV20-1 and TRBJ2-5, with 12 nucleotides matching TRBD2. What was sequenced was blood. The clonotype originates from a man aged 40-55 years with Graves' hyperthyroidism. The CDR3 region has the DNA TGCAGTGCTAGGGGGACTAGCGGGTACCAAGAGACCCAGTACTTC. Encoded protein: CSARGTSGYQETQYF.